One sample yielded the 20 T cell receptor beta chains listed below, sequenced in a study of response to subunit inactivated influenza vaccine (dated by TCRdb to 2016 to 2019). The method behind the library was RT-PCR. The sequencer was an Illumina HiSeq 2500. The public reads were reprocessed in TCRdb via fastp at Q25 and MiXCR, keeping in-frame beta chains. Identical CDR3 proteins give one entry, which carries the most common genes and DNA. The sample yields about 190,000 distinct CDR3 sequences; under 15% were counted once. The ten largest clones take up about 25% of the sample. The material sequenced was CD8+ T cells sorted from PBMCs, taken less than 6 days after vaccination. These receptors all come from a man aged 50-60 years who received an inactivated influenza vaccine. Donor details come from another sample of the same person, matched by shared clones.

This clonotype was detected only a few times. The chain couples TRBV30 to TRBJ2-7; D is ambiguous. Per the germline V gene, CDR1 is GTSNPN and CDR2 is SVGIG (reference sequence). V shed 2 bases and J shed 6 bases, with 8 bases lying between them. This CDR3 contains 11 residues. The CDR3 is CAWSINIEQYF. The CDR3 DNA follows: TGTGCCTGGAGTATAAACATCGAGCAGTACTTC.

The gene calls are TRBV6-2 or TRBV6-3 and TRBJ1-1; no reliable D call. Per the germline V gene, CDR1 is MNHEY and CDR2 is SVGEGT. Trimming left V 0 bases short and J 0 bases short, with 11 bases between. The CDR3 loop spans 16 amino acids. The CDR3 DNA sequence: TGTGCCAGCAGTTACTCGGCAGAGGTGATGAACACTGAAGCTTTCTTT. It is translated as CASSYSAEVMNTEAFF.

This clonotype was seen ten or more times. The chain combines TRBV7-9 with TRBJ2-1, with 9 bases identical to TRBD2. The V segment lost 1 base and the J segment 14 bases; nucleotides outside the gene matches: 12. The CDR3 loop spans 15 amino acids. Per the germline V gene, CDR1 is SEHNR and CDR2 is FQNEAQ (reference sequence). The CDR3 sequence: CASSLGSASGIGKFF. The CDR3 bases are TGTGCCAGCAGCTTAGGGTCCGCTAGCGGGATTGGGAAGTTCTTC.

This clonotype was seen only once. CDR3 DNA: TGCGCCAGCAGCCAAGATTGGCTAGGGGGATTCACAGATACGCAGTATTTT. It specifies CASSQDWLGGFTDTQYF. The genes are TRBV4-3 and TRBJ2-3; D possibly corresponds to TRBD1 (6 bases). This CDR3 is 17 amino acids long. The germline V and J ends were trimmed by 0 bases and 2 bases, with 15 bases remaining between them. Germline V gene sequence: CDR1 LGHNA, CDR2 YSLEER.

The chain is built from TRBV29-1 and TRBJ2-2, with TRBD1 matching 8 bases. Per the germline V gene, CDR1 is SQVTM and CDR2 is ANQGSEA. CDR3 size: 14 residues. The ends lost 1 base at V and 8 bases at J; junction bases unmatched: 6. The CDR3 DNA reads TGCAGCGTTGAAGGGACAGGGTCTACTGGGGAGCTGTTTTTT. It is translated as CSVEGTGSTGELFF.

The sample holds a few counts of this clonotype. The chain joins TRBV9 to TRBJ2-3, with TRBD2 identical over 7 bases. Germline-derived CDR1 and CDR2 are SGDLS and YYNGEE. The CDR3 covers 17 residues. V dropped 3 bases and J dropped 4; count of bases not matched to a gene: 14. CDR3 DNA: TGTGCCAGCAGCGATCTAGCGGACATGAGGTTGGCAGATACGCAGTATTTT. Its translation: CASSDLADMRLADTQYF.

This chain uses TRBV7-8 with TRBJ2-2; no definite D call. The V gene lost 3 bases and the J gene lost 8 bases, with 10 bases spanning the gap. Germline CDR1 reads SGHVS; CDR2 reads FQNEAQ. CDR3 length: 13 amino acids. The CDR3 coding sequence is TGTGCCAGCAGCTTTTCTCAAGGAGGGGAGCTGTTTTTT. Its translation is CASSFSQGGELFF. The complete variable domain, with remaining parts taken from reference TRBV7-8 and TRBJ2-2, reads GAGVSQSPRYKVAKRGQDVALRCDPISGHVSLFWYQQALGQGPEFLTYFQNEAQLDKSGLPSDRFFAERPEGSVSTLKIQRTQQEDSAVYLCASSFSQGGELFFGEGSRLTVL.

This rearrangement joins TRBV5-1 to TRBJ1-3, with TRBD1 matching 8 bases. The J segment lost 4 bases and the V segment lost 2 bases, leaving 8 bases of the junction unmatched. CDR1 and CDR2 from the germline V gene are SGHRS and YFSETQ. This CDR3 region has 16 residues. This CDR3 is CASSFNNGQGGNTIYF. As DNA, the CDR3 is TGCGCCAGCAGCTTTAATAACGGACAGGGAGGAAACACCATATATTTT.

The sample holds a few counts of this clonotype. The chain recombines TRBV6-6 with TRBJ2-7, with unresolved D. This CDR3 comprises 11 residues. V was cut by 2 bases and J by 12 bases, with 11 bases left in between. The germline CDR1 and CDR2 sequences are MNHNY and SVGAGI (reference sequence). CDR3 loop: CASSYQLRSYF. The CDR3 coding sequence is TGTGCCAGCAGTTACCAACTCCGTTCGTACTTC.

This clonotype showed up many times. The chain has TRBV7-9 and TRBJ1-2, with no clear D. The germline gives CDR1 SEHNR, CDR2 FQNEAQ (reference sequence). The CDR3 spans 13 residues. Trimming left V 1 base short and J 8 bases short, with 11 bases between. CDR3 DNA sequence: TGTGCCAGCAGCTTAGGCACCGGGCGGGGCTACACCTTC. It codes for CASSLGTGRGYTF.

This clonotype was detected only a few times. The chain joins TRBV5-1 to TRBJ2-3; D may be TRBD1 or TRBD2 (5 bases each). The CDR3 runs to 15 residues. The V end was cut by 5 bases, the J end by 0 bases, with 13 bases between. The V gene's germline CDR1 is SGHRS and CDR2 YFSETQ. This CDR3 is CASRLRDRSTDTQYF. In DNA form, the CDR3 reads TGCGCCAGCAGACTCCGGGACCGTAGCACAGATACGCAGTATTTT. The entire variable domain, with the rest obtained from reference TRBV5-1 and TRBJ2-3, is as follows: KAGVTQTPRYLIKTRGQQVTLSCSPISGHRSVSWYQQTPGQGLQFLFEYFSETQRNKGNFPGRFSGRQFSNSRSEMNVSTLELGDSALYLCASRLRDRSTDTQYFGPGTRLTVL.

The V call is TRBV20-1, the J call TRBJ1-1, with TRBD1 as a possible D gene (6 bases). The CDR3 extends over 17 amino acids. The germline CDR1 and CDR2 sequences are DFQATT and SNEGSKA (reference sequence). V was clipped by 0 bases and J by 4 bases, with 21 bases between them. The CDR3 region is CSARDGRGSPHGTEAFF. DNA of the CDR3: TGCAGTGCTAGAGATGGAAGGGGGTCCCCCCATGGCACTGAAGCTTTCTTT.

This clonotype ranks as medium-sized. The chain links TRBV19 to TRBJ2-3; TRBD2 is a possible D gene (6 bases). Germline V gene lookup returns CDR1 LNHDA and CDR2 SQIVND (reference sequence). This CDR3 comprises 9 residues. The chain's CDR3 is CASGDTQYF. CDR3 sequence (DNA): TGTGCTAGCGGCGATACGCAGTATTTT.

This clonotype was counted a few times. V is TRBV12-3 or TRBV12-4 and J is TRBJ1-2, with TRBD1 matching over 8 bases. V gave up 7 bases and J gave up 5 bases; unmatched junction bases: 6. The CDR3 is 13 amino acids. DNA of the CDR3: TGTGCCAGCACCACTGGGACAGGATATGGCTACACCTTC. This encodes CASTTGTGYGYTF.

This clonotype was detected many times. The V call is TRBV7-9, the J call TRBJ2-3, with D perhaps TRBD2 (5 bases). V was trimmed by 4 bases and J by 4 bases, leaving 9 bases between them. The germline V gene has CDR1 SEHNR and CDR2 FQNEAQ (reference sequence). The CDR3 runs to 13 residues. The CDR3 region is CASSYRGADTQYF. The CDR3 region has the DNA TGTGCCAGCAGCTACCGGGGTGCAGATACGCAGTATTTT.

This chain connects TRBV20-1 to TRBJ2-7; D remains ambiguous. V gave up 3 bases and J gave up 2 bases, with 14 bases separating them. This CDR3 is built from 14 residues. Germline V gene sequence: CDR1 DFQATT, CDR2 SNEGSKA (reference sequence). CDR3 in DNA: TGCAGTGCTAGCAGAAGTCGTACTGCCTACGAGCAGTACTTC. It is translated as CSASRSRTAYEQYF.

This clonotype was detected ten times or more. The chain links TRBV4-2 to TRBJ2-3, with D possibly TRBD2 on 5 matching bases. CDR3 length: 20 amino acids. Germline assignment: CDR1 LGHNA and CDR2 YNFKEQ. The ends were cut back, 2 bases at V and 2 bases at J, with 26 bases in the middle. The CDR3 region is CASSQTWLYSERYYTDTQYF. CDR3 DNA: TGTGCCAGCAGCCAAACTTGGTTATATTCGGAGCGGTATTACACAGATACGCAGTATTTT.

The V gene is TRBV9, the J gene TRBJ2-3; D is uncertain. V was pared by 2 bases and J by 0 bases, with 10 bases between. Germline V gives CDR1 SGDLS, CDR2 YYNGEE. There are 15 residues in the CDR3. The chain's CDR3 is CASSVVESSTDTQYF. CDR3 bases: TGTGCCAGCAGCGTTGTTGAGTCTAGCACAGATACGCAGTATTTT.

There are many counts of this clonotype. The rearrangement uses TRBV5-1 and TRBJ1-2, with 9 bases that match TRBD1. V dropped 5 bases and J dropped 3; count of bases not matched to a gene: 8. CDR1 and CDR2 (germline): SGHRS, YFSETQ. This CDR3 has 15 residues. In DNA, the CDR3 is TGCGCCAGCAGGGGGACAGGGAAGGAGTACTATGGCTACACCTTC. Amino acid sequence: CASRGTGKEYYGYTF.

This clonotype was seen at least ten times. V is TRBV4-3 and J is TRBJ2-1, with 10 bases that match TRBD2. V lost 2 bases and J lost 6; bases outside the gene matches: 10. CDR1 and CDR2 (germline): LGHNA, YSLEER. The CDR3 spans 17 residues. CDR3 sequence (DNA): TGCGCCAGCAGCCAAAACCTTGAGCGGGAGGGCCGCAATGAGCAGTTCTTC. Amino acid sequence: CASSQNLEREGRNEQFF.